Sequencing of this T cell receptor beta chain was carried out in a study of shared T cell receptors in the human thymus. Germline CDR1 and CDR2: MGHRA and YSYEKL. Unmatched junction bases numbered 5, after V lost 4 bases and J lost 4 bases. The CDR3 runs to 15 residues. The method was immunoSEQ multiplex PCR; TCRdb's version includes in-frame clones alone and lacks a portion of them. The data show about 710,000 clones, around 87% seen once. These same data were also listed under a study on human thymus T cells. That paper states: Having corrective surgery for congenital heart defects, healthy Finnish infants were the ones who donated. Thymus specimens were resections from corrective heart surgery. Gene usage for V and J segments appeared biased in thymic and blood repertoires.

The receptor was isolated from a boy younger than two with a congenital heart defect. The rearrangement uses TRBV4-1 and TRBJ2-1, with TRBD2 matching over 9 bases. The sample comprised thymocytes. Here the CDR3 reads CASSPGLALYNEQFF. The DNA of the CDR3 is TGCGCCAGCAGCCCTGGACTAGCGTTGTACAATGAGCAGTTCTTC.